Listed below are T cell receptor beta chains from one sample, sequenced in a study of chemoradiotherapy in HPV16-positive cancers. Produced via immunoSEQ multiplex PCR; TCRdb's table is partial and in-frame only. This sample has approximately 5,400 clones, with 55% to 85% found just once. The source was tumor tissue, collected from a patient who underwent chemoradiotherapy. All receptors come from a human donor with HPV-associated anogenital cancer. Both conserved end residues are part of each CDR3. D genes are given only for firm matches. Clone size appears in some rows only: once, few, many, or a class for an expanded clone.

CASSLLAGSDNEQFF | TGTGCCAGCAGCTTGCTAGCGGGATCCGACAATGAGCAGTTCTTC | TRBJ2-1 | 15 | TRBV5-8 | - | TRBD2
CASSPGRGGGDEQYF | TGTGCCAGCAGCCCCGGTCGGGGGGGAGGAGACGAGCAGTACTTC | TRBJ2-7 | 15 | TRBV9 | few | TRBD2
CASRIGLWLAGNTGELFF | TGCGCCAGCAGGATTGGTTTATGGCTAGCGGGTAACACCGGGGAGCTGTTTTTT | TRBJ2-2 | 18 | TRBV5-1 | - | TRBD2
CASSESQGWDGYTF | TGCGCCAGCAGTGAGTCGCAGGGATGGGATGGCTACACCTTC | TRBJ1-2 | 14 | TRBV10-2 | - | -
CASSEGGDYGYTF | TGTGCCAGCAGTGAAGGCGGTGACTATGGCTACACCTTC | TRBJ1-2 | 13 | TRBV2 | - | -
CASSPTGWREGHEQYF | TGTGCCAGCAGCCCTACGGGCTGGCGGGAGGGGCACGAGCAGTACTTC | TRBJ2-7 | 16 | TRBV7-2 | - | TRBD2
CASSFRLDQLSYEQYF | TGTGCCAGCAGTTTTCGACTAGACCAACTTTCCTACGAGCAGTACTTC | TRBJ2-7 | 16 | TRBV28 | - | -
CASGSGMGTEAFF | TGTGCTAGTGGCTCCGGAATGGGCACTGAAGCTTTCTTT | TRBJ1-1 | 13 | TRBV12-5 | few | -
CASSDSSGRADTQYF | TGTGCCAGCAGTGACTCTAGCGGGAGGGCAGATACGCAGTATTTT | TRBJ2-3 | 15 | TRBV6-4 | once | TRBD2
CASSRIAGGVGGELFF | TGTGCCAGCAGTCGAATAGCGGGAGGGGTCGGCGGGGAGCTGTTTTTT | TRBJ2-2 | 16 | TRBV2 | few | TRBD2
CASSDTDTQYF | TGTGCCAGCAGCGACACAGATACGCAGTATTTT | TRBJ2-3 | 11 | TRBV21-1 | - | -
CASSGANTGELFF | TGTGCCAGCAGCGGGGCGAACACCGGGGAGCTGTTTTTT | TRBJ2-2 | 13 | TRBV9 | - | -
CASSPGTSGTYEQYF | TGTGCCAGCAGTCCCGGGACTAGCGGCACCTACGAGCAGTACTTC | TRBJ2-7 | 15 | TRBV28 | few | TRBD2
CASSLGRSTDTQYF | TGTGCCAGCAGCTTGGGACGGAGCACAGATACGCAGTATTTT | TRBJ2-3 | 14 | TRBV7-3 | once | -
CASRTHFYHNSPLHF | TGCGCCTCACGGACCCACTTTTATCATAATTCACCCCTCCACTTT | TRBJ1-6 | 15 | TRBV23-1 | - | -
CASSRLGLEQFF | TGTGCCAGCAGTCGCCTGGGACTCGAGCAGTTCTTC | TRBJ2-1 | 12 | TRBV6-6 | - | -
CASSFGPRDGEQYF | TGTGCCAGCAGCTTCGGCCCCCGAGATGGAGAGCAGTACTTC | TRBJ2-7 | 14 | TRBV7-8 | - | -
CASSLSGRNTGELFF | TGTGCCAGTAGTCTTAGCGGGAGGAACACCGGGGAGCTGTTTTTT | TRBJ2-2 | 15 | TRBV19 | - | TRBD2
CAGAGQPEEKLFF | TGTGCCGGTGCCGGGCAGCCGGAGGAAAAACTGTTTTTT | TRBJ1-4 | 13 | TRBV9 | few | -
CASSAQGRGEQFF | TGTGCCAGCAGTGCGCAGGGAAGGGGTGAGCAGTTCTTC | TRBJ2-1 | 13 | TRBV2 | - | -
CASRQGQNQPQHF | TGTGCCAGTCGACAGGGGCAGAATCAGCCCCAGCATTTT | TRBJ1-5 | 13 | TRBV6-6 | few | TRBD1
CASSIPGGRDTQYF | TGTGCCTCCTCTATTCCCGGAGGGAGGGATACGCAGTATTTT | TRBJ2-3 | 14 | TRBV19 | once | -
CAWDRGFNYGYTF | TGTGCCTGGGATAGAGGTTTTAACTATGGCTACACCTTC | TRBJ1-2 | 13 | TRBV30 | - | -
CASSTGQGADTGELFF | TGTGCCAGCAGCACGGGACAGGGGGCTGACACCGGGGAGCTGTTTTTT | TRBJ2-2 | 16 | TRBV11-3 | - | TRBD1
CASSQELTDYSGNTIYF | TGCGCCAGCAGCCAAGAATTGACAGACTACTCTGGAAACACCATATATTTT | TRBJ1-3 | 17 | TRBV4-3 | - | -
CASSGRSGVTEAFF | TGCGCCAGCAGCGGGAGGTCCGGGGTAACTGAAGCTTTCTTT | TRBJ1-1 | 14 | TRBV5-1 | once | -
CASSLRDTGQETQYF | TGTGCCAGCAGCCTACGGGACACCGGCCAAGAGACCCAGTACTTC | TRBJ2-5 | 15 | TRBV4-2 | few | -
CASSFQRQGGNTEAFF | TGTGCCAGCAGTTTTCAACGACAGGGTGGGAACACTGAAGCTTTCTTT | TRBJ1-1 | 16 | TRBV6-6 | - | TRBD1
CASSQSLAAGTQYF | TGCGCCAGCAGTCAATCCCTAGCGGCGGGGACCCAGTACTTC | TRBJ2-5 | 14 | TRBV23-1 | - | TRBD2
CASSYPGGLAKNIQYF | TGTGCCAGCAGTTACCCAGGAGGGCTAGCCAAAAACATTCAGTACTTC | TRBJ2-4 | 16 | TRBV6-5 | once | -
CSVRDRGSRISYNEQFF | TGCAGCGTTCGGGACAGGGGTAGTAGGATTTCCTACAATGAGCAGTTCTTC | TRBJ2-1 | 17 | TRBV29-1 | - | TRBD1
CATSRDGRPAADTQYF | TGTGCCACCAGCAGAGATGGGCGCCCGGCGGCAGATACGCAGTATTTT | TRBJ2-3 | 16 | TRBV15 | - | -
CASTLGGTSGNTIYF | TGTGCCAGCACCCTAGGGGGGACATCTGGAAACACCATATATTTT | TRBJ1-3 | 15 | TRBV28 | - | -
CAISPRDTHNEQFF | TGTGCCATCAGCCCCCGGGACACCCACAATGAGCAGTTCTTC | TRBJ2-1 | 14 | TRBV10-3 | - | -
CASSGTGVVNYGYTF | TGTGCCAGCAGCGGGACGGGGGTGGTAAACTATGGCTACACCTTC | TRBJ1-2 | 15 | TRBV7-9 | once | -
CASRGGPSSYEQYF | TGTGCCAGCCGGGGGGGGCCCTCCTCCTACGAGCAGTACTTC | TRBJ2-7 | 14 | TRBV7-2 | - | TRBD2
CASSKRGTSDQASEQYF | TGTGCCAGTAGTAAGCGGGGGACTAGCGACCAGGCCAGCGAGCAGTACTTC | TRBJ2-7 | 17 | TRBV19 | - | TRBD2
CASSKGSDNQPQHF | TGTGCCAGTAGTAAGGGTTCCGACAATCAGCCCCAGCATTTT | TRBJ1-5 | 14 | TRBV19 | - | -
CASSSGLDRSEQYF | TGTGCCAGCAGTTCAGGACTAGACCGTTCCGAGCAGTACTTC | TRBJ2-7 | 14 | TRBV27 | - | TRBD2
CASSVDGRERETQYF | TGTGCCAGCAGCGTAGATGGTCGGGAGCGGGAGACCCAGTACTTC | TRBJ2-5 | 15 | TRBV9 | - | -
CASSPPLGGAYEQYF | TGTGCCAGCTCACCACCCTTGGGGGGGGCCTACGAGCAGTACTTC | TRBJ2-7 | 15 | TRBV18 | - | TRBD2
CASSRLAYGELFF | TGTGCCAGCAGTCGACTAGCTTACGGGGAGCTGTTTTTT | TRBJ2-2 | 13 | TRBV11-3 | - | TRBD2
CASAPLLAGPTPYNEQFF | TGTGCTAGTGCTCCACTACTAGCGGGTCCCACACCCTACAATGAGCAGTTCTTC | TRBJ2-1 | 18 | TRBV12-5 | - | TRBD2
CASSRQEDTEAFF | TGTGCTAGCAGCCGTCAAGAAGATACTGAAGCTTTCTTT | TRBJ1-1 | 13 | TRBV7-7 | - | -
CASSQAASGSYEQYF | TGCGCCAGCAGCCAAGCGGCTAGCGGGAGCTACGAGCAGTACTTC | TRBJ2-7 | 15 | TRBV4-1 | - | TRBD2
CATSRSQDGTDTQYF | TGTGCCACCAGCAGATCGCAGGACGGCACAGATACGCAGTATTTT | TRBJ2-3 | 15 | TRBV15 | - | -